The rows below give T cell receptor beta chains drawn from one sample of a study of Ad26.COV2.S vaccination and SARS-CoV-2 variants. TCRdb's copy holds only in-frame clones and misses some; the assay was immunoSEQ multiplex PCR. The table lists 300,000 to 350,000 clones, approximately 87% of them singletons. The specimen was peripheral blood, collected in a trial of Ad26.COV2.S vaccine versus placebo. The origin of the receptors is a person between 18 and 65 years old who received the Ad26.COV2.S COVID-19 vaccine or a placebo. CDR3s include the opening cysteine and the closing phenylalanine or tryptophan. The D gene is left open where the match is weak. Not all rows give a size; the values are once, few, many and, for expanded clones, a class.

-,TRBV18,-,TRBJ2-1,TGTGCCAGCTCACCACGAGGCACCGGCGGGGAGCAGTTCTTC,CASSPRGTGGEQFF
-,TRBV3-1/TRBV3-2,-,TRBJ2-1,TGTGCCAGCAGCCAAGAAGAAAGGGGGCAGTTCTTC,CASSQEERGQFF
TRBD1,TRBV19,-,TRBJ1-1,TGTGCCAGTAGTATTATAGGGACAGGGAGGGAAGGGAACACTGAAGCTTTCTTT,CASSIIGTGREGNTEAFF
-,TRBV27,-,TRBJ1-1,TGTGCCAGCAGTCGTTTCAGGGCGAACACTGAAGCTTTCTTT,CASSRFRANTEAFF
-,TRBV4-2,-,TRBJ1-5,TGTGCCAGCAGCCAAGAATGGGAAACCAATCAGCCCCAGCATTTT,CASSQEWETNQPQHF
-,TRBV6-5,once,TRBJ1-2,TGTGCCAGCCGGGCTAGACAGTACAGGTCAAGGGGCTACACCTTC,CASRARQYRSRGYTF
TRBD2,TRBV4-1,-,TRBJ2-2,TGCGCCAGCCTATTGTTTAGCGGGGGGGGTACCGGGGAGCTGTTTTTT,CASLLFSGGGTGELFF
-,TRBV5-6,-,TRBJ1-2,TGTGCCAGCAGCTTGGACAGCTTCTATGGCTACACCTTC,CASSLDSFYGYTF
-,TRBV7-9,-,TRBJ1-1,TGTGCCAGCAGCTTAGCGCAGGTTCTTAAGAACACTGAAGCTTTCTTT,CASSLAQVLKNTEAFF
-,TRBV7-2,-,TRBJ2-3,TGTGCCAGCAGCTTAGGCGGGATCAGGGGAAGAGATACGCAGTATTTT,CASSLGGIRGRDTQYF
TRBD2,TRBV7-6,-,TRBJ2-1,TGTGCCAGCAGCCCCCATTTACTAGCGGGGTCTAGCTCCTACAATGAGCAGTTCTTC,CASSPHLLAGSSSYNEQFF
TRBD2,TRBV7-9,-,TRBJ2-1,TGTGCCAGCAGAAGACAAGCGGGAGATAAGGGCACATCCTACAATGAGCAGTTCTTC,CASRRQAGDKGTSYNEQFF
-,TRBV4-3,-,TRBJ2-2,TGCGCCAGCAGCCAAGTGGGCCACCTGGCCGGGGAGCTGTTTTTT,CASSQVGHLAGELFF
TRBD1,TRBV11-1,once,TRBJ1-2,TGTGCCAGCAGCTCCTTGGACAGGGCTAACTATGGCTACACCTTC,CASSSLDRANYGYTF
TRBD2,TRBV11-2,-,TRBJ2-1,TGTGCCAGCAGCCCCCTAGCGGGAGGGTACAATGAGCAGTTCTTC,CASSPLAGGYNEQFF
-,TRBV5-4,-,TRBJ1-2,TGTGCCAGCGGCCTTCGACCCTACACCTTC,CASGLRPYTF
-,TRBV6-1,-,TRBJ2-1,TGTGCCAGCAGTGAAAGGTCTCCACGGTACAATGAGCAGTTCTTC,CASSERSPRYNEQFF
-,TRBV19,-,TRBJ1-4,TGTGCCAGTAGTATTAATCTGGTAAACGGAGAGGGAAAACTGTTTTTT,CASSINLVNGEGKLFF
TRBD1,TRBV6-4,-,TRBJ1-2,TGTGCCAGCAGCTCCGGGACAGCCTGGGGCTACACCTTC,CASSSGTAWGYTF
TRBD1,TRBV7-9,-,TRBJ1-5,TGTGCCAGCAGCCCCCGACAGGGAGATCAGCCCCAGCATTTT,CASSPRQGDQPQHF
TRBD1,TRBV10-3,-,TRBJ2-1,TGTGCCATCGGCGAGGGACAGGGTAATTATGAGCAGTTCTTC,CAIGEGQGNYEQFF
-,TRBV19,-,TRBJ1-2,TGTGCCAGTCAGGGGCAGGGCTACACCTTC,CASQGQGYTF
TRBD1,TRBV7-6,-,TRBJ1-1,TGTGCCAGCAGCACCGGGACAGGGTTTACTGAAGCTTTCTTT,CASSTGTGFTEAFF
-,TRBV9,-,TRBJ2-2,TGTGCCAGCAGCGACCTTCCCTCGGCCCACACCGGGGAGCTGTTTTTT,CASSDLPSAHTGELFF
-,TRBV11-2,once,TRBJ1-3,TGTGCCAGCAGCTTACTCGGTGGTGGAAACACCATATATTTT,CASSLLGGGNTIYF
-,TRBV5-1,-,TRBJ1-1,TGCGCCAGCAGCTATTCCGGGGCGAACACTGAAGCTTTCTTT,CASSYSGANTEAFF
TRBD1,TRBV7-9,-,TRBJ2-1,TGTGCCAGCAGCCTACAGGGGACAAAACAGTTCTTC,CASSLQGTKQFF
-,TRBV12-3/TRBV12-4,-,TRBJ1-5,TGTGCCAGCAGTTTGGGTTATCATCAGCCCCAGCATTTT,CASSLGYHQPQHF
-,TRBV7-2,-,TRBJ1-4,TGTGCCAGCAGCTTGGGTGCAACTAATGAAAAACTGTTTTTT,CASSLGATNEKLFF
-,TRBV19,-,TRBJ1-4,TGTGCCAGTAGTGCCCCCCGGGGACACCTAAATGAAAAACTGTTTTTT,CASSAPRGHLNEKLFF
TRBD1,TRBV28,once,TRBJ1-1,TGTGCCAGCAGTCCTGGGACAGGGTTCACTGAAGCTTTCTTT,CASSPGTGFTEAFF
TRBD1,TRBV19,few,TRBJ1-4,TGTGCCAGTAGCCGGACAGGGGGGAGTGAAAAACTGTTTTTT,CASSRTGGSEKLFF
TRBD2,TRBV29-1,-,TRBJ2-1,TGCAGCGTTGGGACTAGCGGGGGGGATCGTGGTGAGCAGTTCTTC,CSVGTSGGDRGEQFF
TRBD1,TRBV7-8,-,TRBJ2-7,TGTGCCAGCAGCCGAGACAGGGTCTACGAGCAGTACTTC,CASSRDRVYEQYF
TRBD2,TRBV4-1,-,TRBJ2-7,TGCGCCAGCAGCCAGAGTAGCGGGGGGGCCCCCCTTTACGAGCAGTACTTC,CASSQSSGGAPLYEQYF
TRBD1,TRBV4-3,-,TRBJ1-2,TGCGCCAGCAGCCAAGCAGGGACAGGACAGCCGTATGGCTACACCTTC,CASSQAGTGQPYGYTF
TRBD1,TRBV10-3,-,TRBJ2-1,TGTGCCACCTCCTCCGGGACAGGGGGCTTTGAGCAGTTCTTC,CATSSGTGGFEQFF
-,TRBV4-1,-,TRBJ1-1,TGCGCCAGCAGCCAAGATCGTGGGGAGGGCACTGAAGCTTTCTTT,CASSQDRGEGTEAFF
-,TRBV19,-,TRBJ1-2,TGTGCCAGTAGTATCTCGGTGGAGGCGCTTTACTATGGCTACACCTTC,CASSISVEALYYGYTF
TRBD1,TRBV19,-,TRBJ1-1,TGTGCCAGTAGTATCAGTAGCTCGAGGGGGCAGAACACTGAAGCTTTCTTT,CASSISSSRGQNTEAFF
-,TRBV6-2/TRBV6-3,-,TRBJ2-3,TGTGCCAGCAGTCACAACTTGGATACGCAGTATTTT,CASSHNLDTQYF
-,TRBV7-2,-,TRBJ1-6,TGTGCCAGCAGCCCAGGGCCTAATTCACCCCTCCACTTT,CASSPGPNSPLHF
TRBD1,TRBV19,-,TRBJ1-1,TGTGCCAGTAGCAAACGAACAGGGGCTGAAGCTTTCTTT,CASSKRTGAEAFF
TRBD1,TRBV5-1,once,TRBJ2-1,TGCGCCAGCAGCTCAACTGGACAGGGTCGTAACAATGAGCAGTTCTTC,CASSSTGQGRNNEQFF
-,TRBV25-1,-,TRBJ1-3,TGTGCCAGCAGTGAACAAGGGATCTCTGGAAACACCATATATTTT,CASSEQGISGNTIYF
-,TRBV27,-,TRBJ1-1,TGTGCCAGCAGTTTAAATTCTGGGAACACTGAAGCTTTCTTT,CASSLNSGNTEAFF
TRBD2,TRBV29-1,-,TRBJ2-1,TGCAGCGTAGGGGGACTAGCGGGAGGAGGCTACAATGAGCAGTTCTTC,CSVGGLAGGGYNEQFF
TRBD2,TRBV11-3,few,TRBJ2-1,TGTGCCAGCAGCCTGAGCGGGACTAGCGGGAGGACCAACAATGAGCAGTTCTTC,CASSLSGTSGRTNNEQFF
TRBD2,TRBV3-1/TRBV3-2,-,TRBJ2-3,TGTGCCAGCAGCCAAGATAGATTTCGCCCGGGACTAGCGGGAGGGATGTATGAAGCAGATACGCAGTATTTT,CASSQDRFRPGLAGGMYEADTQYF
TRBD2,TRBV2,-,TRBJ2-7,TGTGCCAACGGACTAGGCGGGGAGGACGAGCAGTACTTC,CANGLGGEDEQYF
-,TRBV12-3/TRBV12-4,-,TRBJ1-4,TGTGCCAGCAGTTACCCAAATGAAAAACTGTTTTTT,CASSYPNEKLFF
-,TRBV27,-,TRBJ1-2,TGTGCCAGCAGTACAGCCGGGATTCTAGGGAGCTACACCTTC,CASSTAGILGSYTF